The rows below give T cell receptor beta chains drawn from one sample of a study of blood T cell repertoires in COVID-19. Sequencing was performed with immunoSEQ multiplex PCR; in TCRdb, only in-frame clones are kept and a portion is missing. Among roughly 100,000 clones listed, around 84% were seen once. The material sequenced was peripheral blood. The origin of the receptors is a human donor in a cohort sampled during active COVID-19. CDR3s include the opening cysteine and the closing phenylalanine or tryptophan. The D gene is left open where the match is weak. Size tells how often a clone was seen (once, few, many) or the class of an expanded clone, and some rows leave it out.

D	J	size	V	CDR3	DNA
NA	TRBJ1-1	NA	TRBV6-2/TRBV6-3	CASSPRLRYMNTEAFF	TGTGCCAGCAGCCCCCGACTGAGATACATGAACACTGAAGCTTTCTTT
NA	TRBJ2-1	NA	TRBV19	CASRRSSYNEQFF	TGTGCCAGTAGGAGGAGCTCCTACAATGAGCAGTTCTTC
NA	TRBJ2-1	NA	TRBV6-6	CASRGGGGTNEQFF	TGTGCCAGCAGAGGGGGCGGGGGGACCAATGAGCAGTTCTTC
TRBD1	TRBJ1-5	NA	TRBV2	CASSERSIGTGGHF	TGTGCCAGCAGTGAGCGATCCATAGGAACAGGGGGGCATTTT
TRBD1	TRBJ2-3	NA	TRBV7-3	CASSPNPLDRVGITDTQYF	TGTGCCAGCAGCCCTAACCCCCTGGACAGGGTGGGGATTACAGATACGCAGTATTTT
TRBD2	TRBJ2-5	NA	TRBV7-9	CASSQQAGGQETQYF	TGTGCCAGCAGCCAACAAGCGGGGGGTCAAGAGACCCAGTACTTC
TRBD1	TRBJ2-2	NA	TRBV28	CASSPRTGITGELFF	TGTGCCAGCAGTCCAAGGACAGGGATCACCGGGGAGCTGTTTTTT
NA	TRBJ2-3	NA	TRBV5-1	CASSLGRGGGTDTQYF	TGCGCCAGCAGCTTGGGGCGGGGCGGGGGCACAGATACGCAGTATTTT
NA	TRBJ1-2	NA	TRBV19	CASNRIPGSGGYTF	TGTGCCAGTAATCGAATCCCGGGAAGCGGTGGCTACACCTTC
NA	TRBJ1-4	NA	TRBV11-2	CASSPSSGSNEKLFF	TGTGCCAGCAGCCCCAGCTCGGGGTCTAATGAAAAACTGTTTTTT
NA	TRBJ1-2	few	TRBV7-9	CASSHARQSYGYTF	TGTGCCAGCAGCCACGCGAGGCAGTCCTATGGCTACACCTTC
NA	TRBJ2-5	NA	TRBV5-1	CASSGGGRGGETQYF	TGCGCCAGCAGCGGCGGGGGCCGAGGGGGAGAGACCCAGTACTTC
NA	TRBJ2-5	NA	TRBV7-3	CASSLIVRETQYF	TGTGCCAGCAGCTTAATTGTGCGGGAGACCCAGTACTTC
NA	TRBJ2-4	NA	TRBV3-1/TRBV3-2	CASSQGGLGLKNIQYF	TGTGCCAGCAGCCAAGGTGGATTGGGCCTCAAAAACATTCAGTACTTC
NA	TRBJ1-1	NA	TRBV6-5	CASSYSRGSLEAFF	TGTGCCAGCAGTTACTCGAGAGGTTCCTTGGAAGCTTTCTTT
NA	TRBJ2-3	NA	TRBV21-1	CASSKVAIAGDKDTQYF	TGTGCCAGCAGCAAAGTGGCAATAGCGGGGGATAAAGATACGCAGTATTTT
NA	TRBJ2-7	NA	TRBV5-1	CASSLQQGSYEQYF	TGCGCCAGCAGCCTCCAACAGGGCTCCTACGAGCAGTACTTC
TRBD1	TRBJ2-7	NA	TRBV7-2	CASSLRPPAGTGGRHEQYF	TGTGCCAGCAGCTTAAGACCTCCCGCCGGGACAGGGGGTAGGCACGAGCAGTACTTC
NA	TRBJ1-5	NA	TRBV7-8	CASSAYRGQPQHF	TGTGCCAGCAGCGCATACCGGGGTCAGCCCCAGCATTTT
TRBD2	TRBJ2-7	NA	TRBV3-1/TRBV3-2	CATSLRGGNEQYF	TGTGCCACGTCTCTGCGGGGGGGGAACGAGCAGTACTTC
TRBD2	TRBJ2-5	NA	TRBV5-5	CASSGGLAGPGETQYF	TGTGCCAGCAGCGGCGGACTAGCGGGGCCTGGGGAGACCCAGTACTTC
TRBD1	TRBJ1-2	NA	TRBV5-1	CASSPDRVGYTF	TGCGCCAGCAGCCCCGACAGGGTGGGCTACACCTTC
TRBD2	TRBJ2-3	NA	TRBV5-1	CASSPLAGGVTDTQYF	TGCGCCAGCAGCCCATTAGCGGGGGGCGTCACAGATACGCAGTATTTT
TRBD1	TRBJ1-1	NA	TRBV5-4	CASTSTGRNTEAFF	TGTGCCAGCACCTCGACAGGGAGGAACACTGAAGCTTTCTTT
NA	TRBJ1-4	NA	TRBV9	CASSVGGSVGKLFF	TGTGCCAGCAGCGTAGGAGGGAGTGTCGGAAAACTGTTTTTT
TRBD1	TRBJ2-5	NA	TRBV5-1	CASSLAGDRGPETQYF	TGCGCCAGCAGCTTGGCTGGGGACAGGGGGCCGGAGACCCAGTACTTC
NA	TRBJ1-1	NA	TRBV5-5	CASSTGHPNTEAFF	TGTGCCAGCAGCACCGGACATCCGAACACTGAAGCTTTCTTT
TRBD1	TRBJ1-3	NA	TRBV27	CASRSRQGLAGNTIYF	TGTGCCAGCAGGTCCAGACAGGGACTGGCTGGAAACACCATATATTTT
NA	TRBJ2-3	NA	TRBV6-2/TRBV6-3	CASSTRADTQYF	TGTGCCAGCAGTACTAGGGCAGATACGCAGTATTTT
TRBD1	TRBJ1-5	NA	TRBV6-1	CASSEISWDRPMGQPQHF	TGTGCCAGCAGTGAAATATCATGGGACAGGCCAATGGGTCAGCCCCAGCATTTT
NA	TRBJ1-1	NA	TRBV27	CASSFHSLGSEAFF	TGTGCCAGCAGTTTTCACAGCTTAGGATCTGAAGCTTTCTTT
NA	TRBJ1-2	NA	TRBV24-1	CATSDPVGRVGYTF	TGTGCCACCAGTGACCCCGTGGGCCGCGTAGGCTACACCTTC
NA	TRBJ2-7	NA	TRBV19	CASSPGFYEQYF	TGTGCCAGTAGCCCAGGTTTCTACGAGCAGTACTTC
TRBD2	TRBJ2-3	NA	TRBV5-1	CASSLELAGGKGTDTQYF	TGCGCCAGCAGCTTGGAACTAGCGGGGGGCAAGGGCACAGATACGCAGTATTTT
NA	TRBJ1-5	NA	TRBV10-3	CAISESWQGTQPQHF	TGTGCCATCAGTGAGTCTTGGCAGGGGACTCAGCCCCAGCATTTT
NA	TRBJ1-2	NA	TRBV5-4	CASSLAGGGGYTF	TGTGCCAGCAGCTTGGCCGGGGGAGGTGGCTACACCTTC